This T cell receptor beta chain was sequenced during a study of cytomegalovirus exposure and HLA in healthy donors (dated by TCRdb to the late 2010s). For context, the study as a whole: In an earlier analysis of several hundred of the donors, 250 to 300 Gb of sequence data and approximately 100 million unique TCR beta sequences from roughly 180 million T cells were reported. An early release that covered around 590 HLA-typed donors contained about 290 gigabases of sequencing data and tens of millions of unique TCR sequences. Of the roughly 400 genotyped donors, approximately 83% fell in the genetic ancestry cluster associated with self-reported Caucasian donors. The study aimed to test whether cataloging public T cell receptors could reveal signatures of past pathogen exposure. The study used immunosequencing to profile the T cell repertoires of approximately 640 subjects and linked those repertoires to cytomegalovirus serostatus. Along with the roughly 700-subject first cohort, a separate validation cohort of some 130 different subjects was used. To predict cytomegalovirus infection status, the study brought together high-throughput TCR immunosequencing, statistical association of individual TCRs with disease status, and machine learning. To study patterns of TCR occurrence, a later analysis re-analyzed previously published TCR beta repertoires from hundreds of donors and added high-resolution HLA genotyping. Rather than using new phenotypic data, the later analysis identified candidate immune exposures from TCR beta sequences and from how often those sequences occurred across donors. In an earlier analysis of roughly 540 of the donors, high-throughput TCR beta sequencing was used to judge whether each TCR beta V gene segment behaved as functional or pseudogenic. Donor age, sex, ethnicity and CMV serostatus were compiled alongside the repertoire data. A later genetic analysis took genome-wide SNP genotypes for about three fifths of the roughly 700 donors and used that subset as a discovery cohort. Every repertoire in the discovery cohort had been generated on one and the same sequencing platform. HLA typing covered class I and class II loci at four-digit resolution. Typing coverage differed by locus: A, B, C, DRB1 and DQB1 were typed in roughly 620-630 donors, DQA1 in roughly 500, DPA1 in some 570, and DPB1 in 450 to 490. Roughly 5 DR-DQ haplotypes were handled as single units for association and clustering, since linkage in the cohort was strong. Among 300 to 500 genotyped donors of the cohort, an average of roughly 230,000 unique TCR beta nucleotide sequences was sequenced per donor, of which about 20% were non-productive.

Spanning cysteine to phenylalanine, the CDR3 consists of 14 amino acids. Solely the CDR3 DNA is kept, with 42 bases framed from the first base. V and J lose 5 bases and 2 bases, and a span of 12 bases separates them. The germline V gene sets CDR1 to SGHTA and CDR2 to FQGNSA. To prepare the library, the immunoSEQ multiplex PCR assay was applied. For the multiplex PCR, a mixture combining 60 forward primers for TCR Vbeta segments and 13 reverse primers for TCR Jbeta segments was used. A multiplex PCR assay on genomic DNA amplified the CDR3 region of rearranged TCR beta genes. The amplified TCR beta libraries were sequenced on the Illumina HiSeq System as 87-base-pair reads. From the authors' description of their analysis: Across the 600 to 700 repertoires, a later analysis counted 60 million to 90 million unique TCR beta chains, 9.5 million to 12 million of which were shared by at least two donors. Raw reads were error-corrected and collapsed into unique sequences with a nearest-neighbor algorithm that merged closely related sequences to remove PCR and sequencing errors. Alignment of CDR3 sequences to IMGT reference sequences was used to assign V, D and J gene segments. For a sequence to be retained, a match of at least six nucleotides was required to both a V gene segment and a J gene segment. A rearrangement counted as productive if the CDR3 had no stop codons and remained in frame with V and J, and every other rearrangement counted as non-productive. Following IMGT convention, CDR3 was defined as the stretch from the second conserved V-encoded cysteine up to the conserved J-encoded phenylalanine. The earlier analysis of 450 to 750 of the donors excluded any sequence lacking an unambiguous match to a single V gene segment. In an earlier analysis of several hundred of the donors, a V segment was called functional when productive rearrangements were above 56.7%, and segregating when the standard deviation between donors exceeded 5%. A statistical classification framework was built for diagnosing cytomegalovirus status from the catalog of TCR beta chain sequences. In a later analysis, TCR nucleotide sequences were compared against IMGT/GENE-DB human TR gene sequences so that V and J genes could be assigned. In a later analysis, CDR3 sequences and most-parsimonious VDJ recombination scenarios were assigned using the TCRdist pipeline. In a later analysis, each TCR beta chain was defined by its CDR3 amino acid sequence together with its V-gene family, and reads lacking a unique V-gene family were excluded. As a way to deal with suspected cross-contamination and a sequencing artifact, a later analysis dropped under 600 nucleotide sequences that were highly shared and had low generation probability. In a later analysis, a clonal expansion index for each public chain was calculated from normalized within-repertoire ranks of inferred template counts. A later analysis computed generation probabilities with a VDJ recombination model fitted to out-of-frame rearrangements, and checked the results against IGoR. In a later analysis, TCR-TCR, TCR-HLA and TCR-CMV co-occurrence was scored with hypergeometric tests, and a repertoire-size bias correction was applied to TCR pairs. False discovery rates were estimated in a later analysis by permuting HLA or CMV assignments 20 times. A later analysis grouped co-occurring TCRs with DBSCAN, adding TCRdist sequence similarity when clustering within HLA-allele-positive subsets. Co-occurrence clustering excluded repertoires with fewer than 30,000 or more than 120,000 public chains, plus five with anomalous nucleotide sharing. This is the immuneACCESS table as TCRdb keeps it, with only in-frame sequences that have V and J called. A part of the clones is gone; compared with another copy, unresolved V genes explain less than half, and the rest is unexplained. V and J calls and clone size come straight from that table; D and trimming were deduced from the DNA. For this sample the table gives about 130,000 clones, of which around 70% were detected only once. The ten largest make up 6.6% of the sample.

The cohort comprised fewer than 750 healthy bone marrow donors. At the time of sampling, all cohort members were nominally healthy, though unrecorded immune exposures were likely present. The donor was CMV seropositive and was included in the group of 250 to 300 seropositive cohort members. Each donor provided a peripheral blood sample, and peripheral blood mononuclear cells were used for TCR beta sequencing. Genomic DNA was extracted from the blood cell samples with the Qiagen DNeasy Blood Extraction Kit. Overall results and qualifications from the work: Because HLA typing was unavailable for some donors at each locus, only the typed subset was used in association tests. Strong co-occurrence of HLA alleles, especially DR and DQ, made assigning TCR associations to individual alleles difficult. In a later analysis, about 17,000 TCR beta sequences were associated with specific HLA alleles at a false discovery rate of 0.05. It was suggested by the authors that the approach could potentially be generalized to other disease states and immunological phenotypes. A further reported finding was that TCR beta sequences accurately predicted the HLA-A and HLA-B alleles for most subjects in the first cohort. In a later analysis, TCR association rates were found to vary across HLA loci, with the most associated TCRs seen for DRB1 alleles and the fewest for HLA-C alleles. Across donors, most TCR sequences were observed very rarely, whereas some public TCRs were present in many individuals. Presence/absence analyses assumed roughly uniform sequencing depth across donors, an assumption that may not hold. Because the 87-base-pair reads could not distinguish some IMGT-functional V segments, including TRBV6-2 and TRBV6-3, those segments were excluded. In a later analysis, most CMV-associated TCR beta chains were found to appear HLA-restricted, with HLA associations seemingly driven largely by CMV exposure. The earlier analysis of 587 of the donors excluded approximately 17 rarely observed V segments, including chromosome 9 orphons, because counts were too low. The cohort was sequenced for TCR beta chains only, and without alpha or paired-chain data the features that could be detected were limited. According to a later genetic analysis, donors in an Asian-associated ancestry cluster had fewer N-insertions in productive TCRs than the approximately 710-donor mean. A total of 164 TCR beta chains were listed by the study as associated with cytomegalovirus. In a later analysis, HLA-associated TCR beta chains were found to be more clonally expanded and to have lower generation probabilities than equally common non-associated chains. Linkage disequilibrium might explain the correlated functional status among segregating V segments, but an unknown experimental factor could not be ruled out. An association between a missense DCLRE1C variant and V-gene and J-gene trimming of TCR beta chains was found in a later genetic analysis and replicated in an independent cohort. In vitro tests confirmed that a few of the cytomegalovirus-associated TCR beta chains recognize cytomegalovirus antigens. In both the original and validation cohorts, the classifier was reported to diagnose cytomegalovirus status with high specificity and sensitivity. The only immune exposure information available for the cohort was CMV serostatus. The sequencing pipeline was judged likely to have produced a cluster of highly shared sequence variants as a technical artifact. In an earlier analysis of approximately 590 of the donors, most TCR beta V segments appeared in productive rearrangements about 87% or about 30% of the time, broadly matching IMGT annotations. Several of the top co-occurrence clusters appeared to be linked to parvovirus B19, influenza, CMV and Epstein-Barr virus, according to a later analysis.

Notes on this clone: What this receptor recognizes is not known. Nothing much larger sits one base from this clone, and base qualities are not available.

The chain couples TRBV7-2 to TRBJ1-1; TRBD1 is possibly the D segment (5 matching bases). What was sequenced was PBMCs. This receptor was obtained from a man aged 40-49 years in good health and CMV-seropositive. CDR3 reads: CASSVGLTNTEAFF. The nucleotides read TGTGCCAGCAGCGTGGGACTTACAAACACTGAAGCTTTCTTT.